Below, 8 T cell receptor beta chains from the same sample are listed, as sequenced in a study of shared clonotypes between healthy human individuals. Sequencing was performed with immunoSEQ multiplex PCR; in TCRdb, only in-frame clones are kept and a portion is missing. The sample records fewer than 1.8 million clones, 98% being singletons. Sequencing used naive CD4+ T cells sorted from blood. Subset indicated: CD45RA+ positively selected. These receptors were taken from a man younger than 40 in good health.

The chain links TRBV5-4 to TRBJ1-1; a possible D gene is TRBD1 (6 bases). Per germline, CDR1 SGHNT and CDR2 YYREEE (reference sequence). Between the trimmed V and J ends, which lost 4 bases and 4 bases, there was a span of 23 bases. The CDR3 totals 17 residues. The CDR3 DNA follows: TGTGCCAGCAGCCCCGGAGGTCTCGGGGGCTGGATCACTGAAGCTTTCTTT. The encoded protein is CASSPGGLGGWITEAFF. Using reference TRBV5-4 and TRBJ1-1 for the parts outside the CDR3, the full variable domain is ETGVTQSPTHLIKTRGQQVTLRCSSQSGHNTVSWYQQALGQGPQFIFQYYREEENGRGNFPPRFSGLQFPNYSSELNVNALELDDSALYLCASSPGGLGGWITEAFFGQGTRLTVV.

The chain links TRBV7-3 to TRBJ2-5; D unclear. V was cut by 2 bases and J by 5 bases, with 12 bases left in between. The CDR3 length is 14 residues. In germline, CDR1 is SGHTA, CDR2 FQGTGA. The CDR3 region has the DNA TGTGCCAGCAGCTTAGTTGGAGACGTTGAGACCCAGTACTTC. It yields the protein CASSLVGDVETQYF.

The CDR3: CASSANRGPFTEAFF. The CDR3 coding sequence is TGTGCCAGCAGCGCGAACAGGGGGCCCTTCACTGAAGCTTTCTTT. The chain is built from TRBV7-9 and TRBJ1-1; 9 nucleotides match TRBD1. The V segment lost 5 bases and the J segment 4 bases; nucleotides outside the gene matches: 8. Germline V gene data show CDR1 as SEHNR and CDR2 as FQNEAQ (reference sequence). CDR3 length: 15 amino acids.

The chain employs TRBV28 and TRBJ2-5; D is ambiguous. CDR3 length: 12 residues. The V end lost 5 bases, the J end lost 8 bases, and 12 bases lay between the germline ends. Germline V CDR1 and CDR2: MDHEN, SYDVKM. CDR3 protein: CASSGPLGTQYF. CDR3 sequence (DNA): TGTGCCAGCAGTGGCCCTTTGGGCACCCAGTACTTC.

This CDR3 reads CASSQTGNRGYTF. The CDR3 DNA reads as TGTGCCAGCAGTCAGACAGGGAATCGGGGCTACACCTTC. V and J are TRBV28 and TRBJ1-2, with TRBD1 matching over 7 bases. The germline gives CDR1 MDHEN, CDR2 SYDVKM. V was pared by 5 bases and J by 8 bases, with 8 bases of the junction left unmatched. There are 13 residues in the CDR3.

This CDR3 reads CASSPGTGRSYNEQFF. CDR3 DNA: TGTGCCAGCTCACCCGGGACAGGGAGGTCCTACAATGAGCAGTTCTTC. The chain links TRBV18 to TRBJ2-1, with TRBD1 matching over 9 bases. The germline CDR1 and CDR2 sequences are KGHSH and LQKENI. CDR3 size: 16 residues. J lost 1 base, V lost 3 bases, and 4 bases had no gene match.

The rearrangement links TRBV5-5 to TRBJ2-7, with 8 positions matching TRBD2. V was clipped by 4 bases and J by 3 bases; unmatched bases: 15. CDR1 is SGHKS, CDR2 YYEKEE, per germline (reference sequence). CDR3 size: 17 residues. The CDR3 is CASSEALAGLPSYEQYF. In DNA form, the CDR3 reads TGTGCCAGCAGCGAAGCGTTAGCGGGACTCCCAAGCTACGAGCAGTACTTC.

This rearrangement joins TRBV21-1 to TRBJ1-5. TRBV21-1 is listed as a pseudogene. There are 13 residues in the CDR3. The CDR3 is CASPRGANQPQHF. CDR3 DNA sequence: TGTGCCAGCCCGAGGGGAGCTAATCAGCCCCAGCATTTT.